A selection of T cell receptor beta chains follows, all from one sample in a study of cytomegalovirus exposure and HLA in healthy donors. Profiling relied on immunoSEQ multiplex PCR, and the TCRdb table lists in-frame clones only, not all of them. The sample has more than 95,000 clones, 83% seen once. The sequenced sample consisted of PBMCs. The receptors come from a man between 18 and 35 years old in good health and CMV-seronegative. CDR3s include the opening cysteine and the closing phenylalanine or tryptophan.

v_call	cdr3_aa
TRBV29-1	CSIEGVDRDDEQYF
TRBV19	CASSITGVDTQYF
TRBV13	CASSLGAGGYEQYF
TRBV6-6	CASSHYKNTEAFF
TRBV28	CASSFNEQFF
TRBV7-9	CASSRTRLQETQYF
TRBV19	CASSPIEAGGRGNEQFF
TRBV5-8	CASGLLAGAGEQYF
TRBV5-1	CASSLGHSGANVLTF
TRBV7-7	CASTPPGLDPLLSTDTQYF
TRBV7-6	CASSLATRGSAYEQYF
TRBV18	CASSPDSLPRGYTF
TRBV4-3	CASSQDRGSGGYTF
TRBV6-1	CASSGGFNRQGSSYEQYF
TRBV27	CASSYTLGTSGTIYEQYF
TRBV5-1	CASSLGLAGGVETQYF
TRBV5-1	CASRLAGEYNEQFF
TRBV6-6	CASGRPAGYYEQYF
TRBV4-3	CASSQVAGDSYEQYF
TRBV4-3	CASSRVTGERDTQYF
TRBV6-5	CASSYSLGGAEDF
TRBV2	CASSGTNSYEQYF
TRBV21-1	CASSKACGGSRYGYTF
TRBV6-5	CASSRQKRNEQFF
TRBV27	CASSLIGANQPQHF
TRBV25-1	CASSDLKGRVNPETQYF
TRBV5-1	CASSPETGTHYGYTF
TRBV6-5	CASSYRDRVYEQFF
TRBV28	CASSPSGLASPFSYNEQFF